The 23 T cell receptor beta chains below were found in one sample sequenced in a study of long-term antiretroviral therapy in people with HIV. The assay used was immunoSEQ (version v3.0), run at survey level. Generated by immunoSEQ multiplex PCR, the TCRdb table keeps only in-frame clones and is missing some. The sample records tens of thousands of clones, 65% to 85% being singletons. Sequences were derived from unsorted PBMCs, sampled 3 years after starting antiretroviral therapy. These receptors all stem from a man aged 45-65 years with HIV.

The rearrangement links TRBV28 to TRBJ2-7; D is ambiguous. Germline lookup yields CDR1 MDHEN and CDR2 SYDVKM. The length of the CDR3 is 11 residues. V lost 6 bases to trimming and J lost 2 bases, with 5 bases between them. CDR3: CASSRAYEQYF. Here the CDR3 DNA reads TGTGCCAGCAGCCGCGCCTACGAGCAGTACTTC.

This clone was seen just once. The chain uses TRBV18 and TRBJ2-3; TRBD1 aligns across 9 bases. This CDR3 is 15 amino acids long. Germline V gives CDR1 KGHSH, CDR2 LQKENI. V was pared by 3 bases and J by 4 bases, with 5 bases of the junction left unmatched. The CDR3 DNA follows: TGTGCCAGCTCACCGAGACAGGGGGGGGCAGATACGCAGTATTTT. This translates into CASSPRQGGADTQYF.

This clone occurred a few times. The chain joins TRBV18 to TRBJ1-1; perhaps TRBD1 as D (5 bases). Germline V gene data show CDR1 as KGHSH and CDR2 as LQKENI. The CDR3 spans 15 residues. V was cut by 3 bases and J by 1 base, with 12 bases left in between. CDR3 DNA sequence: TGTGCCAGCTCACCTCCCGGGACGGCGAACACTGAAGCTTTCTTT. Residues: CASSPPGTANTEAFF.

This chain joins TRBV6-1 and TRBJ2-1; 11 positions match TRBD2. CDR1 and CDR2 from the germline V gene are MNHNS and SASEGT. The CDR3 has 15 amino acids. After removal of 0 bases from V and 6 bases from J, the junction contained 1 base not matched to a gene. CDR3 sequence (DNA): TGTGCCAGCAGTGAAGCTAGCGGGGGGGCCAATGAGCAGTTCTTC. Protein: CASSEASGGANEQFF.

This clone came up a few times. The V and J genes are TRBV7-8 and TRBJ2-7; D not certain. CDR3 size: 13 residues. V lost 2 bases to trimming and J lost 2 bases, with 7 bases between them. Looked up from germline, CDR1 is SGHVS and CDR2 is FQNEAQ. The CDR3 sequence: CASSLRTPYEQYF. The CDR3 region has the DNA TGTGCCAGCAGCTTAAGGACGCCCTACGAGCAGTACTTC.

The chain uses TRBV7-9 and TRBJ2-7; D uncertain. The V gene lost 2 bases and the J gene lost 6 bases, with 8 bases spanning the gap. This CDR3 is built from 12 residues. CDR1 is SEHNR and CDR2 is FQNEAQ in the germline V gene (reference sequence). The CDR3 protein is CASSLSGPEQYF. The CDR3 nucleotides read TGTGCCAGCAGCTTAAGTGGTCCCGAGCAGTACTTC.

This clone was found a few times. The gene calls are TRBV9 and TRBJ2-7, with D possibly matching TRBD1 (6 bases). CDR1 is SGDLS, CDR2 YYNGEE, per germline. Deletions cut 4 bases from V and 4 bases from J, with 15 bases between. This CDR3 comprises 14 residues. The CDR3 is CASSPGTPLYEQYF. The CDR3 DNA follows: TGTGCCAGCAGCCCCGGGACACCTTTGTACGAGCAGTACTTC.

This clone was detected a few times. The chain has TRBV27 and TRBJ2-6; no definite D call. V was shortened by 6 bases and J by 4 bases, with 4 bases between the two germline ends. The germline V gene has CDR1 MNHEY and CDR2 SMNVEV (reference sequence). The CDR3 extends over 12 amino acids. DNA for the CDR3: TGTGCCAGCAGGACCGGGGCCAACGTCCTGACTTTC. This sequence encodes CASRTGANVLTF.

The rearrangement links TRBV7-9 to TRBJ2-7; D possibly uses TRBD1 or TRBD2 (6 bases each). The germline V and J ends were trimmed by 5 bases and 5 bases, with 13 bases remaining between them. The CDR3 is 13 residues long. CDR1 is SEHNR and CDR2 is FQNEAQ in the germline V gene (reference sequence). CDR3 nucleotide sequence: TGTGCCAGCAGCAGGGGGGAACGGAACGAGCAGTACTTC. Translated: CASSRGERNEQYF.

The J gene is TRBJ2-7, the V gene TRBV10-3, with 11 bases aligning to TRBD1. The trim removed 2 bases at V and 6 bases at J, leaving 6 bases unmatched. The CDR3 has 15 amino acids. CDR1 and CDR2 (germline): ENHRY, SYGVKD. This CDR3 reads CAISEPGQGVGEQYF. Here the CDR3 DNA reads TGTGCCATCAGTGAGCCGGGACAGGGGGTTGGCGAGCAGTACTTC.

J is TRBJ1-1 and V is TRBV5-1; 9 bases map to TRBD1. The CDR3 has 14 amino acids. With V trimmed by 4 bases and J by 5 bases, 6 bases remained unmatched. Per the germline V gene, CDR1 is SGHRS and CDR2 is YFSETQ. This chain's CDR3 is CASSAGTGLTEAFF. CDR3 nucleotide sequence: TGCGCCAGCAGCGCCGGGACAGGGTTGACTGAAGCTTTCTTT.

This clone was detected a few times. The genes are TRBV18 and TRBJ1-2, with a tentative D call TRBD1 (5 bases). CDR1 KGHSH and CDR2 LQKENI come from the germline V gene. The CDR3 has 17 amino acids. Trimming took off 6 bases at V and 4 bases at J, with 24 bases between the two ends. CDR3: CASSPAQGGFSGYGYTF. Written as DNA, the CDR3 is TGTGCCAGCTCCCCCGCGCAGGGCGGTTTCTCAGGCTATGGCTACACCTTC.

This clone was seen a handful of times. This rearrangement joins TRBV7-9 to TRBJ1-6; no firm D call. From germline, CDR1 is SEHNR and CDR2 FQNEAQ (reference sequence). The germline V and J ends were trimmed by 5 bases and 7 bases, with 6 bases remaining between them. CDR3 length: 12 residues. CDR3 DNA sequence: TGTGCCAGCAGCCATGGCAATTCACCCCTCCACTTT. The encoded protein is CASSHGNSPLHF.

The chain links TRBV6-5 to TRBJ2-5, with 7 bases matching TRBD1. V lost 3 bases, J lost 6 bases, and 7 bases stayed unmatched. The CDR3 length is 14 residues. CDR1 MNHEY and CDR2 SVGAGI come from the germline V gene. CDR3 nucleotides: TGTGCCAGCAGTTATGACAGGGTTTTGAAGACCCAGTACTTC. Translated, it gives CASSYDRVLKTQYF.

CDR3 DNA sequence: TGTGCCAGCAGCTCGCTTCCGGGACAGTTCAATCAGCCCCAGCATTTT. Protein product: CASSSLPGQFNQPQHF. This chain joins TRBV11-2 and TRBJ1-5; TRBD1 matches at 7 bases. The length of the CDR3 is 16 residues. V shed 4 bases and J 3 bases; nucleotides not matched to a gene: 9. In germline, CDR1 is SGHAT, CDR2 FQNNGV.

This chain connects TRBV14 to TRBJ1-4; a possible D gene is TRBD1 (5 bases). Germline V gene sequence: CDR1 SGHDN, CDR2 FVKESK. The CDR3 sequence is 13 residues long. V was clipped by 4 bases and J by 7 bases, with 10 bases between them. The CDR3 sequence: CASSLSRAEKLFF. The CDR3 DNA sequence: TGTGCCAGCAGCCTTTCCAGGGCTGAAAAACTGTTTTTT.

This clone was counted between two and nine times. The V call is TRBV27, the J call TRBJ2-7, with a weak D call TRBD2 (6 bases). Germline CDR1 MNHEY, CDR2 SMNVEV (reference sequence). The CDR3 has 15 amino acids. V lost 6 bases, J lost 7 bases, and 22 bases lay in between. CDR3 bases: TGTGCCAGCAGCTCAGGCGGGGCGGGCGGATGGGAGCAGTACTTC. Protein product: CASSSGGAGGWEQYF.

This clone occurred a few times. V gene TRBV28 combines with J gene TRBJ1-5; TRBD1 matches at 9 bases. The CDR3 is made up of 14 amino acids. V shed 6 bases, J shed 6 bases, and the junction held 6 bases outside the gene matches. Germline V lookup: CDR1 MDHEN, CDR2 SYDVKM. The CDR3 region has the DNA TGTGCCAGCAGCCAAACAGGGGGCGGTCAGCCCCAGCATTTT. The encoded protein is CASSQTGGGQPQHF.

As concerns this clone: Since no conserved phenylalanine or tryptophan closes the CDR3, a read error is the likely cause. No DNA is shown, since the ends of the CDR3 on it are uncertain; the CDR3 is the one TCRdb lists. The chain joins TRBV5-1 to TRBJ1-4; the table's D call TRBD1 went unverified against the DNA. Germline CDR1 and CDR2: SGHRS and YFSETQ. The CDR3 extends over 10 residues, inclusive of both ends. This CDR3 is CASSLVGQVC.

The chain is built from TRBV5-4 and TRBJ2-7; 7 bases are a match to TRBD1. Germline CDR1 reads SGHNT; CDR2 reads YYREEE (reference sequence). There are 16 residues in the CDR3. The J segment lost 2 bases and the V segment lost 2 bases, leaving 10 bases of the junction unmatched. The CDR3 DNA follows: TGTGCCAGCAGCTTTACAGGGGTAGGAGCCACCTACGAGCAGTACTTC. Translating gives CASSFTGVGATYEQYF. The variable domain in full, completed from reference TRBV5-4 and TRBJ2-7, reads ETGVTQSPTHLIKTRGQQVTLRCSSQSGHNTVSWYQQALGQGPQFIFQYYREEENGRGNFPPRFSGLQFPNYSSELNVNALELDDSALYLCASSFTGVGATYEQYFGPGTRLTVT.

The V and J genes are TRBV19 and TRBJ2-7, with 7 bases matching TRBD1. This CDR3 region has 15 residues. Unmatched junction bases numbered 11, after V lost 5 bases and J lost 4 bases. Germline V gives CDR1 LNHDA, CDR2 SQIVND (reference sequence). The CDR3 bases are TGTGCCAGTAGTCCCGCCGGGACAGTTGGATACGAGCAGTACTTC. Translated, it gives CASSPAGTVGYEQYF.

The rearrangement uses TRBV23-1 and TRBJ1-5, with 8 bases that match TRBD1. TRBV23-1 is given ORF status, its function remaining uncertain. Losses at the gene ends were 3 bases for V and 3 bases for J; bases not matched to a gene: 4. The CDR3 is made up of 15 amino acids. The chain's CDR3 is CASSQGQGANQPQHF. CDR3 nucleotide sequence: TGCGCCAGCAGTCAGGGCCAGGGGGCCAATCAGCCCCAGCATTTT.

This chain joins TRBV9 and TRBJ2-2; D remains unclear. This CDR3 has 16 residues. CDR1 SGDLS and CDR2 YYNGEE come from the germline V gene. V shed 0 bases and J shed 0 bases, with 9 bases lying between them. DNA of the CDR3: TGTGCCAGCAGCGTAGTTCGCCACGCGAACACCGGGGAGCTGTTTTTT. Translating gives CASSVVRHANTGELFF.